The 7 T cell receptor beta chains below come from one sample, sequenced in a study of blood T cell repertoires in COVID-19. Data came from immunoSEQ multiplex PCR; TCRdb stores just in-frame clones and leaves some out. This table has roughly 290,000 clones, more than 75% appearing once. The source material was peripheral blood. The receptor set was obtained from a woman between 25 and 40 years old who had recovered from COVID-19.

The chain couples TRBV7-9 to TRBJ1-3; no clear D. CDR3 length equals 14 residues. V lost 4 bases and J lost 1, with 8 bases in between. Germline CDR1 and CDR2: SEHNR and FQNEAQ (reference sequence). The CDR3 coding sequence is TGTGCCAGCAGCTCTTCTCTTTCTGGAAACACCATATATTTT. Residues: CASSSSLSGNTIYF.

The V gene is TRBV19, the J gene TRBJ2-7; D might be TRBD2 (6 bases). The CDR3 consists of 13 residues. Looked up from germline, CDR1 is LNHDA and CDR2 is SQIVND (reference sequence). Trimming cost V 5 bases and J 6 bases, with 14 bases left between them. This CDR3 is CASSGGEHLEQYF. In DNA, the CDR3 is TGTGCCAGTAGTGGAGGGGAACACCTCGAGCAGTACTTC.

CDR3 DNA: TGTGCCAGCAGCAAAGCCTTGGGGGGCACCGGGGAGCTGTTTTTT. It translates to CASSKALGGTGELFF. J is TRBJ2-2 and V is TRBV3-1 (or the pseudogene TRBV3-2), with a possible D match to TRBD2 (6 bases). Germline loops: CDR1 LGHDT, CDR2 YNNKEL (reference sequence). V lost 5 bases, J lost 4 bases, and 14 bases lay in between. The CDR3 extends over 15 amino acids.

As to this clone: One junction end does not reproduce the germline sequence, and a read error may be involved. The chain joins TRBV3-1 (or the pseudogene TRBV3-2) to TRBJ2-6, with D uncertain. This CDR3 is 16 amino acids long. Germline V gene sequence: CDR1 LGHDT, CDR2 YNNKEL (reference sequence). This chain's CDR3 is CASSQDPVTGANVLTF. CDR3 coding DNA: TGTGCCAGCAGTCAAGATCCGGTAACTGGGGCCAACGTCCTGACTTTC.

The chain carries TRBV11-3 and TRBJ2-3, with D maybe TRBD1 (6 bases). Germline V gene data show CDR1 as SGHNT and CDR2 as YENEEA. Trimming left V 5 bases short and J 5 bases short, with 17 bases between. The CDR3 sequence is 15 residues long. The CDR3 spells CASSGYRAGGDTQYF. DNA of the CDR3: TGTGCCAGCAGCGGCTACAGGGCCGGAGGAGATACGCAGTATTTT.

The CDR3 loop reads CASSLASVFRGANTEAFF. The CDR3 DNA reads as TGTGCCAGCAGCTTAGCTTCGGTTTTCAGGGGCGCGAACACTGAAGCTTTCTTT. The rearrangement uses TRBV7-9 and TRBJ1-1, with TRBD1 as a possible D gene (6 bases). Trimming pared 0 bases from V and 1 base from J, leaving 18 bases between. The germline V gene has CDR1 SEHNR and CDR2 FQNEAQ (reference sequence). CDR3 length equals 18 residues.

The chain carries TRBV12-3 or TRBV12-4 and TRBJ1-5, with D perhaps matching TRBD1 (5 bases). V was clipped by 6 bases and J by 3 bases, with 9 bases between them. The CDR3 covers 13 residues. The CDR3 is CASRWGVNQPQHF. The CDR3 bases are TGTGCCAGCAGATGGGGGGTCAATCAGCCCCAGCATTTT.